The clone carrying this T cell receptor (beta chain) occurred many times. Its antigen remains unidentified. The data originate from a study of T cells in Graves' hyperthyroidism and ophthalmopathy. Study-level points and caveats: Ophthalmopathy could be told apart from stable hyperthyroidism with a 13 V-J model.

When ophthalmopathy did not progress within 18 months, Graves' hyperthyroidism was considered stable. Not enrolled were patients with uncontrolled infection, other autoimmune disease, pregnancy or lactation. Amplified TCR beta CDR3 regions derived from RNA transcripts. HTBI primers drove first-round RT-PCR of the TCR CDR3. TCRdb itself ran the multiplex PCR reads through MiXCR, one entry per CDR3 protein. The sample has over 650,000 distinct CDR3 sequences, roughly 15% seen once; the top ten hold roughly 8%. The CDR3 runs to 14 residues. Trimming cost V 2 bases and J 5 bases, with 10 bases left between them. Germline CDR1 reads SGHAT; CDR2 reads FQDESV (reference sequence).

The V gene is TRBV11-1, the J gene TRBJ2-1, with D unclear. This clonotype originated in a man between 18 and 29 years old with Graves' hyperthyroidism. The material sequenced was blood. The chain's CDR3 is CASSLWGSDNEQFF. CDR3 in DNA: TGTGCCAGCAGCTTATGGGGTTCAGACAATGAGCAGTTCTTC.